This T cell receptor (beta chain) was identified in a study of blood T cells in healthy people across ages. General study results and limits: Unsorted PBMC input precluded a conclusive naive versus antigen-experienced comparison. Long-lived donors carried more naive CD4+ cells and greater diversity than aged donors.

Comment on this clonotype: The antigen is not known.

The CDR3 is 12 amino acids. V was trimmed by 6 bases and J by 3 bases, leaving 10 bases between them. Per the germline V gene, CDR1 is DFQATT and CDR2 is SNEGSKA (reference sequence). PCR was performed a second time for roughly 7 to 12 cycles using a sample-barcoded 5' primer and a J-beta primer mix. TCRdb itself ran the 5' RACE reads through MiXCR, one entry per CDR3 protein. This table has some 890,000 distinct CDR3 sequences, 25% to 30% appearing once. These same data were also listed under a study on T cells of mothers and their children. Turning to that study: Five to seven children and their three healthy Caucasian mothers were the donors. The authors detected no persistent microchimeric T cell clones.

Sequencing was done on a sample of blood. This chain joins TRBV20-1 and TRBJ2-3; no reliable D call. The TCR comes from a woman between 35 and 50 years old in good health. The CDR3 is CSALGPTDTQYF. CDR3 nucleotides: TGCAGTGCCCTTGGGCCAACAGATACGCAGTATTTT.